This T cell receptor beta chain came from a study of shared clonotypes between healthy human individuals. Germline loops: CDR1 SEHNR, CDR2 FQNEAQ (reference sequence). The CDR3 has 12 amino acids. The ends lost 2 bases at V and 9 bases at J; junction bases unmatched: 1. Naive CD8 cells lacked CD45RO, underwent positive selection for CCR7 and left out terminally differentiated effector memory CD45RA+ cells. The protocol was immunoSEQ multiplex PCR, while the TCRdb copy is restricted to in-frame clones and leaves out a portion. The sample lists about 2.1 million clones, 93% occurring once. The sequence came from a man aged 18 to 30 in good health. Some clones in this sample may be carry-over from other donors' samples. Sequencing was carried out using naive CD8+ T cells from PBMCs. The chain joins TRBV7-9 to TRBJ2-1; TRBD2 matches 7 bases. The CDR3 region is CASSLWEGEQFF. CDR3 sequence (DNA): TGTGCCAGCAGCTTATGGGAGGGTGAGCAGTTCTTC.